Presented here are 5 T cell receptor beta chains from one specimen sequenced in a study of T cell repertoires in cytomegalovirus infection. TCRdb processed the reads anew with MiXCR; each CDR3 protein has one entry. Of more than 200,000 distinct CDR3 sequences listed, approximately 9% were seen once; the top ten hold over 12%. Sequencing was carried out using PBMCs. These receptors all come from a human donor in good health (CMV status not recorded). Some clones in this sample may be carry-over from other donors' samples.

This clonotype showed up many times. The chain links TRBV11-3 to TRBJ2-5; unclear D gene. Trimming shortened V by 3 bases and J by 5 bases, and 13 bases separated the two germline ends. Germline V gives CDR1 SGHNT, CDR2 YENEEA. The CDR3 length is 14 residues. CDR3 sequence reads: CASSFGTARETQYF. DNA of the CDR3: TGTGCCAGCAGCTTCGGTACAGCCCGGGAGACCCAGTACTTC.

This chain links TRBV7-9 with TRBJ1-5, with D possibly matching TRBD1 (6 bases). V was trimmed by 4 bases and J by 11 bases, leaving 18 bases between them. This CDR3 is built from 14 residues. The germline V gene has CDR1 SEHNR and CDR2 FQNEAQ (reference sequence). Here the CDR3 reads CASSYPGGGSAQHF. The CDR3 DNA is TGTGCCAGCAGCTACCCGGGGGGGGGCTCGGCCCAGCATTTT.

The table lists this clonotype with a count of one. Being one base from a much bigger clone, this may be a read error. CDR3 loop: CANSLEQGNTEAFF. In nucleotides, the CDR3 is TGTGCCAACAGTTTGGAACAGGGGAACACTGAAGCTTTCTTT. The chain combines TRBV28 with TRBJ1-1, with D possibly matching TRBD1 (6 bases). Germline loops: CDR1 MDHEN, CDR2 SYDVKM. The CDR3 is made up of 14 amino acids.

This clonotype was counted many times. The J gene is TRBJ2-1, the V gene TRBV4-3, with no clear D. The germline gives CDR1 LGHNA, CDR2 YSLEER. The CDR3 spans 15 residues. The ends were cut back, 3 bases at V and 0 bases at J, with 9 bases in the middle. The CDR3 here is CASSQGGSSYNEQFF. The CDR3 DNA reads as TGCGCCAGCAGCCAGGGCGGAAGCTCCTACAATGAGCAGTTCTTC.

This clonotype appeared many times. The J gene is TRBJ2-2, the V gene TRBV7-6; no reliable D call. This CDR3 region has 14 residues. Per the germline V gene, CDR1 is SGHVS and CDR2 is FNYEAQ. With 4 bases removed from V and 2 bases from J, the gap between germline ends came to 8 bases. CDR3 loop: CASSSLSNTGELFF. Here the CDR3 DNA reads TGTGCCAGCAGCTCCTTAAGTAACACCGGGGAGCTGTTTTTT.